The next 13 T cell receptor beta chains were all read from a single sample in a study of T cells in Graves' hyperthyroidism and ophthalmopathy (dated by TCRdb to about 2019). The method was multiplex PCR. TCRdb names Illumina HiSeq 2000 as the instrument used. The TCR beta CDR3 regions were amplified from the RNA transcripts. A first-round RT-PCR of the TCR CDR3 used the HTBI primer set with the Qiagen OneStep RT-PCR kit. TCRdb cleaned the public reads at Q25 with fastp, built clones with MiXCR and kept in-frame beta chains. Each CDR3 protein gets just one entry, which takes the most common genes and DNA from the rows behind it. The sample table shows under 700,000 distinct CDR3 sequences, and 16% are seen once. The ten most abundant clones make up 15% to 20% of the sample. Material: blood. These receptors were taken from a young woman with Graves' hyperthyroidism.

The rearrangement links TRBV14 to TRBJ2-3; TRBD2 might be the D (5 bases). This CDR3 is 16 amino acids long. Germline lookup yields CDR1 SGHDN and CDR2 FVKESK. Trimming cost V 0 bases and J 2 bases, with 12 bases left between them. The CDR3 region has the DNA TGTGCCAGCAGCCAAGATAGAGGGTTCTACACAGATACGCAGTATTTT. The encoded protein is CASSQDRGFYTDTQYF.

The chain links TRBV3-1 to TRBJ2-2; TRBD1 matches 8 bases. This CDR3 is 16 amino acids long. Germline lookup yields CDR1 LGHDT and CDR2 YNNKEL (reference sequence). J lost 7 bases, V lost 4 bases, and 11 bases had no gene match. The CDR3 loop is CASSRTGTGGNGELFF. The CDR3 nucleotides read TGTGCCAGCAGCCGAACCGGGACAGGAGGGAACGGGGAGCTGTTTTTT.

The chain carries TRBV30 and TRBJ1-6; 11 nucleotides match TRBD1. Germline V CDR1 and CDR2: GTSNPN, SVGIG (reference sequence). The V gene end was trimmed by 3 bases and the J gene end by 8 bases; junction bases not matched to a gene: 9. This CDR3 contains 16 residues. The CDR3 region has the DNA TGTGCCTGGAGCAACGCGGGACAGGGGGTCTATTCACCCCTCCACTTT. This codes for CAWSNAGQGVYSPLHF.

This clonotype has a count of ten or more. This rearrangement joins TRBV10-2 to TRBJ2-3; D possibly matches TRBD1 or TRBD2 (5 bases each). The CDR3 covers 16 residues. CDR1 WSHSY and CDR2 SAAADI come from the germline V gene. Trimming removed 6 bases from V and 0 bases from J, with 16 bases in between. The CDR3 here is CASRDWQGFSTDTQYF. Here the CDR3 DNA reads TGCGCCAGCAGGGACTGGCAGGGTTTTAGCACAGATACGCAGTATTTT.

V usage is TRBV13 and J usage is TRBJ1-6; D remains ambiguous. CDR3 length equals 14 residues. CDR1 is PRHDT, CDR2 FYEKMQ, per germline (reference sequence). V lost 3 bases, J lost 5 bases, and 8 bases lay in between. CDR3 sequence reads: CASSLDGHNSPLHF. The CDR3 DNA follows: TGTGCCAGCAGCTTGGACGGGCATAATTCACCCCTCCACTTT.

V is TRBV29-1 and J is TRBJ2-7; D may match TRBD1 or TRBD2 (5 bases each). This CDR3 contains 12 residues. In germline, CDR1 is SQVTM, CDR2 ANQGSEA. The ends were cut back, 6 bases at V and 4 bases at J, with 13 bases in the middle. Written as DNA, the CDR3 is TGCAGCGTCGGCGTGGGACCGTACGAGCAGTACTTC. Translation gives CSVGVGPYEQYF.

This chain uses TRBV9 with TRBJ2-1, with 7 bases identical to TRBD2. V trimming: 3 bases; J trimming: 0 bases; junction bases outside the gene matches: 15. There are 19 residues in the CDR3. Germline assignment: CDR1 SGDLS and CDR2 YYNGEE. CDR3 DNA sequence: TGTGCCAGCAGCGCTCGGGGTTCAGCGGGGATGAGCTCCTACAATGAGCAGTTCTTC. This codes for CASSARGSAGMSSYNEQFF.

In this sample, this clonotype turned up a few times. The gene calls are TRBV2 and TRBJ1-6; D is ambiguous. From germline, CDR1 is SNHLY and CDR2 FYNNEI. The CDR3 contains 14 residues. Deletions cut 1 base from V and 6 bases from J, with 7 bases between. DNA for the CDR3: TGTGCCAGCAGTGAAGGGGTAATTAATTCACCCCTCCACTTT. It yields the protein CASSEGVINSPLHF.

This clonotype was detected only a few times. This rearrangement joins TRBV15 to TRBJ2-1, with 9 nucleotides matching TRBD2. Looked up from germline, CDR1 is LNHNV and CDR2 is YYDKDF (reference sequence). The CDR3 contains 16 residues. V was pared by 0 bases and J by 9 bases, with 9 bases of the junction left unmatched. The CDR3 DNA reads as TGTGCCACCAGCAGAGATCCAGGGCTAGCGGGGCGTGAGCAGTTCTTC. This codes for CATSRDPGLAGREQFF.

In regard to this clonotype: This may be a read error, as it is one base from a much larger clone. The chain couples TRBV4-1 to TRBJ1-1; perhaps TRBD1 as D (5 bases). This CDR3 has 17 amino acids. CDR1 is MGHRA, CDR2 YSYEKL, per germline. CDR3 nucleotides: TGCGCCAGCAGCCAAGATTTTGGACACACCCGGAACACTGCAGCTTTCTTT. Amino acid sequence: CASSQDFGHTRNTAAFF.

In this sample, this clonotype turned up a few times. V usage is TRBV4-3 and J usage is TRBJ2-5; 11 nucleotides align to TRBD2. V trimming: 4 bases; J trimming: 1 base; junction bases outside the gene matches: 5. This CDR3 has 16 amino acids. CDR1 and CDR2 from the germline V gene are LGHNA and YSLEER. The CDR3 region is CASSPDSGGGQETQYF. The CDR3 bases are TGCGCCAGCAGCCCCGATAGCGGGGGGGGCCAAGAGACCCAGTACTTC.

The genes are TRBV7-9 and TRBJ2-7; D is undetermined. This CDR3 has 16 residues. V lost 5 bases and J 0 bases, leaving 17 bases between the germline ends. Germline-derived CDR1 and CDR2 are SEHNR and FQNEAQ (reference sequence). CDR3 amino acids: CASSHPARRASYEQYF. CDR3 sequence (DNA): TGTGCCAGCAGCCACCCAGCTCGACGGGCCTCCTACGAGCAGTACTTC. Full variable domain (missing parts from reference TRBV7-9 and TRBJ2-7): DTGVSQNPRHKITKRGQNVTFRCDPISEHNRLYWYRQTLGQGPEFLTYFQNEAQLEKSRLLSDRFSAERPKGSFSTLEIQRTEQGDSAMYLCASSHPARRASYEQYFGPGTRLTVT.

The rearrangement joins TRBV11-3 to TRBJ2-7; 9 bases map to TRBD1. With 0 bases clipped from V and 4 bases from J, the junction kept 4 bases outside the gene matches. This CDR3 is built from 15 residues. Looked up from germline, CDR1 is SGHNT and CDR2 is YENEEA. The CDR3 DNA is TGTGCCAGCAGCTTAGATGGGACAGGGTCTTACGAGCAGTACTTC. This encodes CASSLDGTGSYEQYF. Filled out from reference TRBV11-3 and TRBJ2-7, the complete variable domain reads EAGVVQSPRYKIIEKKQPVAFWCNPISGHNTLYWYLQNLGQGPELLIRYENEEAVDDSQLPKDRFSAERLKGVDSTLKIQPAELGDSAVYLCASSLDGTGSYEQYFGPGTRLTVT.